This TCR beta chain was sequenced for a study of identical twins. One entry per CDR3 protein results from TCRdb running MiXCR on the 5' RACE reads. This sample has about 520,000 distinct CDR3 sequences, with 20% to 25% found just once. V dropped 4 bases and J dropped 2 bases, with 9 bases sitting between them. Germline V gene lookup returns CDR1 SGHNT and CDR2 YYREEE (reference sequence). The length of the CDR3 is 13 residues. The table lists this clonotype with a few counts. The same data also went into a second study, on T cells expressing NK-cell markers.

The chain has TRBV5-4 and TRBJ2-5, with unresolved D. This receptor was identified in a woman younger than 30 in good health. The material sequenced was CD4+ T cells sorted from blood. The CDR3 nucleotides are TGTGCCAGCAGCCGCGAAGGGCAAGAGACCCAGTACTTC. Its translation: CASSREGQETQYF. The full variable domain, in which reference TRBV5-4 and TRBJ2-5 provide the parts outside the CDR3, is ETGVTQSPTHLIKTRGQQVTLRCSSQSGHNTVSWYQQALGQGPQFIFQYYREEENGRGNFPPRFSGLQFPNYSSELNVNALELDDSALYLCASSREGQETQYFGPGTRLLVL.